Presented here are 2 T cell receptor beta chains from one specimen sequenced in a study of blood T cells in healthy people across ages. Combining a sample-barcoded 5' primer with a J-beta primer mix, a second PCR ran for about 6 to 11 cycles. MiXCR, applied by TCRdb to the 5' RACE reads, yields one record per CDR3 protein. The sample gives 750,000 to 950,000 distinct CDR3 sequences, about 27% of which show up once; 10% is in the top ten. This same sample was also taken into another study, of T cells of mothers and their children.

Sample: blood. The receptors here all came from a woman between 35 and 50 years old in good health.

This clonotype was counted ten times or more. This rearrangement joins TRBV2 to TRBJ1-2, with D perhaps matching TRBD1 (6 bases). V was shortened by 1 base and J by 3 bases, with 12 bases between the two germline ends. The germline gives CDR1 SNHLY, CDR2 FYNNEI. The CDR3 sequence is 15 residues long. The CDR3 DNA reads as TGTGCCAGCAGTGAAGGCCAGGGGAAGGACTATGGCTACACCTTC. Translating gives CASSEGQGKDYGYTF.

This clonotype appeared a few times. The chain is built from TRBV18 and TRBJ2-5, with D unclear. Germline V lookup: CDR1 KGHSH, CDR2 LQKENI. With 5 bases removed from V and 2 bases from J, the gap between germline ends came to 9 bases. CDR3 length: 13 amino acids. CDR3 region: CASSSDLQETQYF. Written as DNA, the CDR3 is TGTGCCAGCTCATCCGACTTACAAGAGACCCAGTACTTC.